This T cell receptor beta chain was identified in a study of blood T cell repertoires in COVID-19. Study-wide background: Some COVID-19 samples were acute and others convalescent; all came from the United States, Italy and Spain. T cells, B-cell-depleted T cells, or PBMCs provided the cDNA or gDNA that served as material.

Germline-derived CDR1 and CDR2 are SGHRS and YFSETQ. V dropped 5 bases and J dropped 7 bases, with 16 bases sitting between them. The CDR3 consists of 14 residues. Authors' data handling: The authors estimated nucleated cell counts from reference gene primer amplification. This table comes from immunoSEQ multiplex PCR, and its TCRdb copy is limited to in-frame clones, with some not included. D and trimming come from the DNA, and the V and J calls and clone size come from that table. Here the sample spans roughly 190,000 clones, approximately 84% being singletons. The chain carries TRBV5-1 and TRBJ1-5; D might be TRBD1 (5 bases). Source material: peripheral blood. This TCR came from a woman aged 70-85 years with active or convalescent COVID-19. CDR3 sequence: CASSPGGGGQPQHF. As DNA, the CDR3 is TGCGCCAGCAGTCCCGGCGGGGGAGGACAGCCCCAGCATTTT.